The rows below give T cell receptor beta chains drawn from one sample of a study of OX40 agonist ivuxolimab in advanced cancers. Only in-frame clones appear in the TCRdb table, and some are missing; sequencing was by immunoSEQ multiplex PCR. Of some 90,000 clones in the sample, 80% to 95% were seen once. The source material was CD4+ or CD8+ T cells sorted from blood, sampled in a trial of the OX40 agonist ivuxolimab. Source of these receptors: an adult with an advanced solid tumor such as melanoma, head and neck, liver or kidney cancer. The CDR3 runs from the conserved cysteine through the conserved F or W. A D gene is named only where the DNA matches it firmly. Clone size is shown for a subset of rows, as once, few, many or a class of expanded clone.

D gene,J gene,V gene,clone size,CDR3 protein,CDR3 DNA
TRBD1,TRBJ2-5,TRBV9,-,CASSAGQGIPETQYF,TGTGCCAGCAGCGCGGGACAGGGGATACCAGAGACCCAGTACTTC
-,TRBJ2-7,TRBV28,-,CASSSPQTATSYEQYF,TGTGCCAGCAGCTCCCCTCAGACAGCGACCTCCTACGAGCAGTACTTC
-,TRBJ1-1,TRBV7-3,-,CASSLWAPVRPDSNAVAFF,TGTGCCAGCAGCTTATGGGCCCCGGTGCGGCCGGACTCCAACGCTGTAGCTTTCTTT
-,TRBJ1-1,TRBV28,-,CASSSGFRDTEAFF,TGTGCCAGCAGCTCAGGGTTTAGGGATACTGAAGCTTTCTTT
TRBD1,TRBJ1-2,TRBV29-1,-,CSVIGRTGSGYTF,TGCAGCGTTATTGGGAGGACAGGCTCTGGCTACACCTTC
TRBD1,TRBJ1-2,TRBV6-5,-,CASRRTGGGYGYTF,TGTGCCAGCAGACGGACAGGGGGCGGCTATGGCTACACCTTC
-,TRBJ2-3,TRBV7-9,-,CASSLQTADTQYF,TGTGCCAGCAGCTTACAGACCGCAGATACGCAGTATTTT
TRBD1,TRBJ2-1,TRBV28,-,CASSYRDRHLNEQFF,TGTGCCAGCAGTTACCGGGACAGGCACCTCAATGAGCAGTTCTTC
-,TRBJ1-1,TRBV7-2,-,CASSLGAENTEAFF,TGTGCCAGCAGCTTAGGGGCAGAGAACACTGAAGCTTTCTTT
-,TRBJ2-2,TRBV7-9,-,CASSFNTGELFF,TGTGCCAGCAGCTTCAACACCGGGGAGCTGTTTTTT
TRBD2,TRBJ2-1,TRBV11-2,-,CASSFGTSSEEQFF,TGTGCCAGCAGCTTCGGGACTAGCTCGGAGGAGCAGTTCTTC
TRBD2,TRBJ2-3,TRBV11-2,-,CASSPGTSVSTDTQYF,TGTGCCAGCAGCCCGGGGACTAGCGTTAGCACAGATACGCAGTATTTT
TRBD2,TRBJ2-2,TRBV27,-,CASSPLAGDEYGNTGELFF,TGTGCCAGCAGTCCCCTAGCGGGAGATGAATATGGGAACACCGGGGAGCTGTTTTTT
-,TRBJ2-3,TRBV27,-,CASSPQSVPDTQYF,TGTGCCAGCAGTCCTCAATCGGTTCCAGATACGCAGTATTTT
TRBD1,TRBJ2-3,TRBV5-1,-,CASSRDWTGRSGTQYF,TGCGCCAGCAGTCGGGATTGGACAGGGAGGTCCGGTACGCAGTATTTT
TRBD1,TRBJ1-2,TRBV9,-,CASSVTGQGGSGYTF,TGTGCCAGCAGCGTAACGGGACAGGGCGGCTCTGGCTACACCTTC
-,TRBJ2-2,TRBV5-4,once,CASSLASGVNTGELFF,TGTGCCAGCAGCTTGGCCAGCGGAGTAAACACCGGGGAGCTGTTTTTT
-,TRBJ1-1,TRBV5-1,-,CASSLARQVNMNTEAFF,TGCGCCAGCAGCTTGGCCCGGCAGGTTAACATGAACACTGAAGCTTTCTTT
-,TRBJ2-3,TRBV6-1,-,CASSEANPADTQYF,TGTGCCAGCAGTGAAGCAAACCCGGCAGATACGCAGTATTTT
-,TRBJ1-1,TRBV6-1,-,CASSSLGNTEAFF,TGTGCCAGCAGTTCCTTAGGGAACACTGAAGCTTTCTTT
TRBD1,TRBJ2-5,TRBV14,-,CASSQLTGGNQETQYF,TGTGCCAGCAGCCAACTGACAGGGGGAAACCAAGAGACCCAGTACTTC
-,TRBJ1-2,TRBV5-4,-,CASSLDRAWGYTF,TGTGCCAGCAGCTTGGACAGGGCGTGGGGCTACACCTTC
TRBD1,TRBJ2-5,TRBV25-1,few,CASSKGQGRGETQYF,TGTGCCAGCAGTAAGGGACAGGGCCGAGGGGAGACCCAGTACTTC
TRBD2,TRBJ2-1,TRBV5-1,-,CASSTGLGLDEQFF,TGCGCCAGCAGCACCGGACTAGGTTTAGATGAGCAGTTCTTC
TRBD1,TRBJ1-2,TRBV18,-,CASSPQGRRDRGGGYTF,TGTGCCAGCTCACCACAGGGGCGCCGGGACAGGGGGGGAGGCTACACCTTC
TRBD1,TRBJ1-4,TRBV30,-,CAWTGGRGDEKLFF,TGTGCCTGGACAGGGGGCAGAGGTGACGAAAAACTGTTTTTT
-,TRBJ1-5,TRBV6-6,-,CASSLREFNQPQHF,TGTGCCAGCAGTTTAAGAGAGTTCAATCAGCCCCAGCATTTT
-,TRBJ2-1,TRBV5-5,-,CASSLAAQQFF,TGTGCCAGCAGCTTAGCGGCCCAGCAGTTCTTC
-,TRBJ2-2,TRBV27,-,CASSPSSTYGIANTGELFF,TGTGCCAGCAGTCCGTCCTCTACCTACGGGATCGCGAACACCGGGGAGCTGTTTTTT
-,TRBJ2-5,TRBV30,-,CAWSVLETQYF,TGTGCCTGGAGTGTACTAGAGACCCAGTACTTC
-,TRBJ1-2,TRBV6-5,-,CASSYSNRWGSYGYTF,TGTGCCAGCAGTTACTCGAACCGGTGGGGGAGCTATGGCTACACCTTC
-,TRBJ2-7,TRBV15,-,CATSREKGPYEQYF,TGTGCCACCAGCAGAGAAAAGGGCCCCTACGAGCAGTACTTC
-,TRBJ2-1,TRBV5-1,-,CASSFQGHEQFF,TGCGCCAGCAGCTTTCAAGGTCATGAGCAGTTCTTC
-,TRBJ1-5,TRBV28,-,CASSLHGAYEPQHF,TGTGCCAGCAGTTTACACGGGGCTTATGAGCCCCAGCATTTT
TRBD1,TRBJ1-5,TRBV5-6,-,CASSWGQANQPQHF,TGTGCCAGCAGCTGGGGACAGGCTAATCAGCCCCAGCATTTT
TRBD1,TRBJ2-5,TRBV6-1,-,CASSGGTGVGRGQETQYF,TGTGCCAGCAGTGGGGGGACAGGGGTAGGAAGGGGCCAAGAGACCCAGTACTTC
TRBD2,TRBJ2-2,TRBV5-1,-,CASSPGLAGGSGELFF,TGCGCCAGCAGCCCGGGACTAGCGGGAGGTTCCGGGGAGCTGTTTTTT
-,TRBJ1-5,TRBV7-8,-,CASSLERQAEQPQHF,TGTGCCAGCAGCTTAGAGAGACAAGCTGAGCAGCCCCAGCATTTT
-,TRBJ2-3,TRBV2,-,CASRDQGFGGDTQYF,TGTGCCAGCAGAGATCAGGGTTTTGGAGGAGATACGCAGTATTTT
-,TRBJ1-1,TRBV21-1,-,CASSGRTGGVTEAFF,TGTGCCAGCAGCGGCCGGACAGGGGGCGTCACTGAAGCTTTCTTT
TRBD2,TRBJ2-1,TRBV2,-,CASSETSIEQFF,TGTGCCAGCAGCGAGACTAGCATTGAGCAGTTCTTC
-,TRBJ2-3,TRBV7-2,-,CASSLAGLIDTQYF,TGTGCCAGCAGCTTAGCGGGCCTTATAGATACGCAGTATTTT
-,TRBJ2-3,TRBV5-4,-,CASSGSQGSTDTQYF,TGTGCCAGCAGCGGGTCACAGGGAAGCACAGATACGCAGTATTTT
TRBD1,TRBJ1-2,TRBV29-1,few,CSVWTGDGYTF,TGCAGCGTTTGGACAGGGGATGGCTACACCTTC
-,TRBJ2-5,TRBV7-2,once,CASSPRGGLDQYF,TGTGCCAGCAGCCCAAGAGGGGGGTTGGACCAGTACTTC